This T cell receptor (beta chain) was found in a study of CD8 T cells in ankylosing spondylitis. Study observations and caveats: Reports of some motif variants in reactive arthritis synovial fluid and blood predate this one. Clones tied to disease were said to be significantly enriched in matched ankylosing spondylitis synovial fluid. A CD8+ phenotype characterized the disease-linked clones, which were relatively rare in peripheral blood.

Scientists made TCR beta libraries using quantitative 5'-RACE with molecular barcodes. One entry per CDR3 protein, called by TCRdb with MiXCR from the 5' RACE reads. The data contain 350,000 to 400,000 distinct CDR3 sequences, approximately 22% of them singletons. V gave up 1 base and J gave up 3 bases; unmatched junction bases: 2. The CDR3 spans 15 residues. Germline-derived CDR1 and CDR2 are SGHRS and YFSETQ. This clonotype appeared a few times. Antigen unknown. The sequence derives from a male donor with ankylosing spondylitis or in good health (not recorded which). The chain joins TRBV5-1 to TRBJ2-7, with TRBD2 identical over 12 bases. Sample: blood, either unsorted or a sorted T cell fraction (not recorded which). The CDR3 nucleotides are TGCGCCAGCAGCTTGACTAGCGGGGGGTACTACGAGCAGTACTTC. As protein: CASSLTSGGYYEQYF.